One sample yielded the 17 T cell receptor beta chains listed below, sequenced in a study of cytomegalovirus exposure and HLA in healthy donors. This PCR relied on a set of 60 Vbeta primers and 13 Jbeta primers. Sequenced by immunoSEQ multiplex PCR; TCRdb stores in-frame clones only, minus some. The sample lists 250,000 to 350,000 clones; about nine tenths were seen once. Material for sequencing was PBMCs. The receptors derive from a middle-aged man in good health and CMV-seropositive.

The chain carries TRBV6-4 and TRBJ2-1, with 10 nucleotides matching TRBD1. Germline loops: CDR1 MRHNA, CDR2 SNTAGT. Germline trimming cut 8 bases from V and 5 bases from J; bases unmatched to any gene: 12. The CDR3 loop spans 16 amino acids. The CDR3 loop is CASALHGQGGNNEQFF. Here the CDR3 DNA reads TGTGCCAGCGCTCTCCATGGACAGGGGGGAAACAATGAGCAGTTCTTC.

The chain has TRBV19 and TRBJ2-1, with D maybe TRBD2 (7 bases). The CDR3 length is 15 residues. CDR1 is LNHDA and CDR2 is SQIVND in the germline V gene (reference sequence). Between the trimmed V and J ends, which lost 3 bases and 1 base, there was a span of 10 bases. In DNA, the CDR3 is TGTGCCAGTAGTATGGGAGGGGGGTCCTACAATGAGCAGTTCTTC. Its translation: CASSMGGGSYNEQFF.

The V call is TRBV7-2, the J call TRBJ2-5; possible D gene TRBD1, 5 bases. The ends were cut back, 6 bases at V and 3 bases at J, with 11 bases in the middle. The CDR3 loop spans 13 amino acids. Germline lookup yields CDR1 SGHTA and CDR2 FQGNSA. CDR3 DNA: TGTGCCAGCAGGAGGCTAGGGGAAGAGACCCAGTACTTC. As protein: CASRRLGEETQYF. The entire variable domain, with the rest obtained from reference TRBV7-2 and TRBJ2-5, is as follows: GAGVSQSPSNKVTEKGKDVELRCDPISGHTALYWYRQSLGQGLEFLIYFQGNSAPDKSGLPSDRFSAERTGGSVSTLTIQRTQQEDSAVYLCASRRLGEETQYFGPGTRLLVL.

The chain employs TRBV27 and TRBJ2-3, with TRBD2 matching 8 bases. This CDR3 has 16 amino acids. The germline V gene encodes CDR1 MNHEY and CDR2 SMNVEV (reference sequence). Trimming cost V 4 bases and J 3 bases; bases outside gene matches: 9. CDR3 sequence (DNA): TGTGCCAGCAGTTCAATCGATACTAGCGGAACAGATACGCAGTATTTT. It encodes CASSSIDTSGTDTQYF.

The gene calls are TRBV27 and TRBJ2-4; D is ambiguous. This CDR3 is 13 amino acids long. V was trimmed by 3 bases and J by 5 bases, leaving 8 bases between them. Germline V CDR1 and CDR2: MNHEY, SMNVEV (reference sequence). The CDR3 is CASSLSPQNIQYF. The CDR3, as DNA: TGTGCCAGCAGTTTGAGTCCCCAAAACATTCAGTACTTC.

This clone was seen only once. The chain has TRBV5-6 and TRBJ1-2; 7 bases line up with TRBD1. Germline V gene lookup returns CDR1 SGHDT and CDR2 YYEEEE. The CDR3 is made up of 14 amino acids. The J segment lost 4 bases and the V segment lost 4 bases, leaving 7 bases of the junction unmatched. CDR3 sequence (DNA): TGTGCCAGCAGCACGGGGACAGCGATCTATGGCTACACCTTC. Amino acids: CASSTGTAIYGYTF. Full variable domain (outside the CDR3, taken from reference TRBV5-6 and TRBJ1-2): DAGVTQSPTHLIKTRGQQVTLRCSPKSGHDTVSWYQQALGQGPQFIFQYYEEEERQRGNFPDRFSGHQFPNYSSELNVNALLLGDSALYLCASSTGTAIYGYTFGSGTRLTVV.

The rearrangement links TRBV5-4 to TRBJ2-3; unclear D gene. The V gene's germline CDR1 is SGHNT and CDR2 YYREEE (reference sequence). Between the trimmed V and J ends, which lost 2 bases and 0 bases, there was a span of 10 bases. The CDR3 totals 15 residues. The CDR3 protein is CASSLDFASTDTQYF. CDR3 in DNA: TGTGCCAGCAGCTTAGACTTTGCTAGCACAGATACGCAGTATTTT.

This clone has a single count. This chain links TRBV4-1 with TRBJ2-1, with D possibly TRBD2 on 5 matching bases. CDR1 and CDR2 from the germline V gene are MGHRA and YSYEKL. The CDR3 runs 15 residues. The germline V and J ends were trimmed by 0 bases and 4 bases, with 10 bases remaining between them. The chain's CDR3 is CASSQEQRRYNEQFF. The CDR3 region has the DNA TGCGCCAGCAGCCAAGAACAGCGGAGATACAATGAGCAGTTCTTC.

The chain employs TRBV5-1 and TRBJ2-1; 11 bases match TRBD2. Germline assignment: CDR1 SGHRS and CDR2 YFSETQ. The CDR3 is 17 amino acids. V gave up 1 base and J gave up 5 bases; unmatched junction bases: 8. This CDR3 is CASSLRPSGRRDNEQFF. CDR3 bases: TGCGCCAGCAGCTTGCGGCCTAGCGGGAGGAGGGACAATGAGCAGTTCTTC.

This chain links TRBV28 with TRBJ2-4; 8 nucleotides match TRBD2. V shed 2 bases and J 3 bases; nucleotides not matched to a gene: 3. CDR3 length: 15 amino acids. CDR1 is MDHEN and CDR2 is SYDVKM in the germline V gene. Written as DNA, the CDR3 is TGTGCCAGCAGTTTAGATGCGGGGGGCAAAAACATTCAGTACTTC. It translates to CASSLDAGGKNIQYF.

This chain connects TRBV5-1 to TRBJ1-2; TRBD1 matches 7 bases. CDR3 length: 13 residues. Trimming took 4 bases from V and 7 from J; bases not matched to a gene: 7. In germline, CDR1 is SGHRS, CDR2 YFSETQ. The CDR3 here is CASSTEQGIGYTF. For the CDR3, the DNA is TGCGCCAGCAGCACCGAACAGGGGATTGGCTACACCTTC.

The count of this clone is one. The chain combines TRBV19 with TRBJ2-7, with unresolved D. Germline assignment: CDR1 LNHDA and CDR2 SQIVND (reference sequence). V shed 4 bases and J shed 1 base, with 8 bases lying between them. This CDR3 region has 13 residues. CDR3 sequence reads: CASSSALSYEQYF. The CDR3 coding sequence is TGTGCCAGTAGTAGCGCTCTTTCCTACGAGCAGTACTTC. Together with reference TRBV19 and TRBJ2-7, the CDR3 gives the full variable domain: DGGITQSPKYLFRKEGQNVTLSCEQNLNHDAMYWYRQDPGQGLRLIYYSQIVNDFQKGDIAEGYSVSREKKESFPLTVTSAQKNPTAFYLCASSSALSYEQYFGPGTRLTVT.

This chain uses TRBV29-1 with TRBJ2-3; 9 nucleotides agree with TRBD2. The CDR3 length is 16 residues. J lost 4 bases, V lost 0 bases, and 8 bases had no gene match. CDR1 and CDR2 (germline): SQVTM, ANQGSEA. The CDR3 DNA is TGCAGCGTTGAAGAAGGGACTAGCTATTTGGCAGATACGCAGTATTTT. Protein product: CSVEEGTSYLADTQYF.

This chain uses TRBV30 with TRBJ2-2, with 7 bases identical to TRBD2. The CDR3 runs to 11 residues. The germline V gene encodes CDR1 GTSNPN and CDR2 SVGIG (reference sequence). With 5 bases clipped from V and 7 bases from J, the junction kept 1 base outside the gene matches. In DNA form, the CDR3 reads TGTGCCTGGGGGAGGGGCGGGGAGCTGTTTTTT. This encodes CAWGRGGELFF.

The genes are TRBV29-1 and TRBJ2-7; possibly TRBD2 for D (6 bases). Trimming took off 6 bases at V and 2 bases at J, with 17 bases between the two ends. Germline V gives CDR1 SQVTM, CDR2 ANQGSEA. The CDR3 totals 14 residues. DNA of the CDR3: TGCAGCGTGATGCCCGGGGGATACACCTACGAGCAGTACTTC. As protein: CSVMPGGYTYEQYF.

V gene TRBV6-5 combines with J gene TRBJ1-3, with a possible D match to TRBD1 (6 bases). V was cut by 5 bases and J by 4 bases, with 15 bases left in between. Germline CDR1 is MNHEY and CDR2 is SVGAGI. The CDR3 runs to 15 residues. CDR3 protein: CASSRRGGAGNTIYF. Here the CDR3 DNA reads TGTGCCAGCAGTCGACGGGGGGGGGCCGGAAACACCATATATTTT.

This clone was counted a single time. The gene calls are TRBV9 and TRBJ2-1; no clear D. The length of the CDR3 is 16 residues. CDR1 is SGDLS, CDR2 YYNGEE, per germline. The V gene lost 0 bases and the J gene lost 0 bases, with 10 bases spanning the gap. CDR3 bases: TGTGCCAGCAGCGTAGACGGAGCGAGCTCCTACAATGAGCAGTTCTTC. Amino acid sequence: CASSVDGASSYNEQFF. Full variable domain (remainder filled in from reference TRBV9 and TRBJ2-1): DSGVTQTPKHLITATGQRVTLRCSPRSGDLSVYWYQQSLDQGLQFLIQYYNGEERAKGNILERFSAQQFPDLHSELNLSSLELGDSALYFCASSVDGASSYNEQFFGPGTRLTVL.